Each of the 2 T cell receptor beta chains below was sequenced from the same sample in a study of cytomegalovirus exposure and HLA in healthy donors (dated by TCRdb to 2017 to 2019). The library was obtained by the immunoSEQ multiplex PCR assay. For the multiplex PCR, a mixture combining 60 forward primers for TCR Vbeta segments and 13 reverse primers for TCR Jbeta segments was used. TCRdb's version of the immuneACCESS table is confined to in-frame rearrangements and falls short of the full clone set. An unresolved V gene accounts for under half of the shortfall where checked; the remainder is of unknown origin. This sample is represented by over 120,000 clones; roughly 79% of them were singletons. Jointly, the top ten make up roughly 1.4% of the sample. The sequenced sample was PBMCs. These receptors were obtained from a man aged 25-45 years in good health and CMV-seropositive.

V and J are TRBV30 and TRBJ1-2; no clear D gene. CDR1 and CDR2 (germline): GTSNPN, SVGIG (reference sequence). The ends were cut back, 0 bases at V and 8 bases at J, with 13 bases in the middle. The CDR3 spans 13 residues. The CDR3 DNA reads TGTGCCTGGAGTGTCCGGGAACCGGGGGGCTACACCTTC. Encoded protein: CAWSVREPGGYTF. The variable domain in full, completed from reference TRBV30 and TRBJ1-2, reads SQTIHQWPATLVQPVGSPLSLECTVEGTSNPNLYWYRQAAGRGLQLLFYSVGIGQISSEVPQNLSASRPQDRQFILSSKKLLLSDSGFYLCAWSVREPGGYTFGSGTRLTVV.

This chain joins TRBV6-5 and TRBJ2-7; TRBD1 might be the D (6 bases). V lost 5 bases to trimming and J lost 6 bases, with 20 bases between them. Germline loops: CDR1 MNHEY, CDR2 SVGAGI. CDR3 length equals 15 residues. In DNA form, the CDR3 reads TGTGCCAGCAGTAAATTAGGGGGTGTCCCGAGCGAGCAGTACTTC. Translating it yields CASSKLGGVPSEQYF.